What follows describes a single T cell receptor (beta chain). Per the original methods: Estimated nucleated cell counts came from reference gene primer amplification. Clones were read by immunoSEQ multiplex PCR, and TCRdb kept only the in-frame ones, dropping some. The V and J calls and clone size are taken from that table; D and trimming were inferred from the DNA. The data contain about 190,000 clones, around nine tenths of them seen just once; the ten biggest clones take up 1.6%. CDR3 length: 15 residues. Trimming stripped 4 bases from V and 14 bases from J, with 24 bases between. This sample is part of a study of blood T cell repertoires in COVID-19. Whole-study context: Collection of acute and convalescent COVID-19 samples took place in the United States, Italy and Spain. T cells, B-cell-depleted T cells, or PBMCs supplied cDNA or gDNA.

Sequencing was carried out using peripheral blood. V gene TRBV5-3 combines with J gene TRBJ1-4; no firm D call. TRBV5-3 is given ORF status, its function remaining uncertain. The receptor was derived from a man in his late teens or twenties with active or convalescent COVID-19. The CDR3 bases are TGTGCCAGAAGCCCTCGTCAGGCCCTAATGAAACTGCTGTTTTTT. Translating it yields CARSPRQALMKLLFF.